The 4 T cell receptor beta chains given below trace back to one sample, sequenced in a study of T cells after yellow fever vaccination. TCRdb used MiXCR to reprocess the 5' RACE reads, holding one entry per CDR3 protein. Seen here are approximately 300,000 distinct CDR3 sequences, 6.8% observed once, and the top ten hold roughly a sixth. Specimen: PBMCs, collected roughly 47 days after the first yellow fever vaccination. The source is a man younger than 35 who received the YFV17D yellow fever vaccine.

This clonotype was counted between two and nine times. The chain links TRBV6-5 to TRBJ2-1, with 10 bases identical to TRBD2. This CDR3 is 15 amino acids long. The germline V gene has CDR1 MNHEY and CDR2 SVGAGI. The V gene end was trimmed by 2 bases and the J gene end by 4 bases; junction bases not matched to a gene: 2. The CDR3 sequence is CASSYTSGIYNEQFF. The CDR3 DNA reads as TGTGCCAGCAGTTACACTAGCGGGATATACAATGAGCAGTTCTTC.

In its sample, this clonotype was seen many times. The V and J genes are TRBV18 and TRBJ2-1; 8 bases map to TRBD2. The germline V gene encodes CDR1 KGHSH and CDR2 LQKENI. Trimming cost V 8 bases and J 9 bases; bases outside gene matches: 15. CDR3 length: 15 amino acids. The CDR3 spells CASGPQGLGLLEQFF. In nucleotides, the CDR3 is TGTGCCAGCGGACCGCAGGGACTAGGGCTTCTTGAGCAGTTCTTC.

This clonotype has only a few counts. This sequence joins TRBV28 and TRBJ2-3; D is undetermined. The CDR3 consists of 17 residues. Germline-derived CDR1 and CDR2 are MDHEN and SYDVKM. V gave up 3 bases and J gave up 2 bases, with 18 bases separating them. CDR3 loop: CASSLTDWWGNTDTQYF. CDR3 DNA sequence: TGTGCCAGCAGTTTGACCGACTGGTGGGGAAACACAGATACGCAGTATTTT.

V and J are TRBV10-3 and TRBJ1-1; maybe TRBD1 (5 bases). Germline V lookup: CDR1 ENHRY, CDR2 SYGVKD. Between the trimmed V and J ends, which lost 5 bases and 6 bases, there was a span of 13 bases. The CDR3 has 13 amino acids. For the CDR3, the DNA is TGTGCCATCAGTATGACAGCTTCGGCTGAAGCTTTCTTT. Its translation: CAISMTASAEAFF.